One sample yielded the 27 T cell receptor beta chains listed below, sequenced in a study of prognosis after radiotherapy for stage I lung cancer. Multiplex PCR in two rounds served to amplify TCR beta CDR3 from genomic DNA. Primers were specific to each TRBV and TRBJ gene in first-round PCR. Each CDR3 protein is one row after TCRdb ran MiXCR on the multiplex PCR reads. The sample has 30,000 to 40,000 distinct CDR3 sequences; roughly a quarter are singletons. Sequenced here: PBMCs, sampled before or after stereotactic body radiation therapy (not recorded which). These TCRs come from a donor older than 45 with non-small cell lung cancer.

This clonotype was counted at least ten times. The rearrangement links TRBV5-5 to TRBJ2-1; TRBD1 matches 11 bases. After removal of 2 bases from V and 7 bases from J, the junction contained 11 bases not matched to a gene. The germline gives CDR1 SGHKS, CDR2 YYEKEE (reference sequence). The CDR3 is 17 residues long. The CDR3 DNA reads as TGTGCCAGCAGCTTCTCCCCTGGGACAGGGGGTAATAATGAGCAGTTCTTC. Residues: CASSFSPGTGGNNEQFF. The complete variable domain, with remaining parts taken from reference TRBV5-5 and TRBJ2-1, reads DAGVTQSPTHLIKTRGQQVTLRCSPISGHKSVSWYQQVLGQGPQFIFQYYEKEERGRGNFPDRFSARQFPNYSSELNVNALLLGDSALYLCASSFSPGTGGNNEQFFGPGTRLTVL.

The table lists this clonotype with many counts. The rearrangement uses TRBV29-1 and TRBJ2-1; 12 nucleotides match TRBD2. Losses at the gene ends were 8 bases for V and 9 bases for J; bases not matched to a gene: 5. CDR1 SQVTM and CDR2 ANQGSEA come from the germline V gene. This CDR3 comprises 12 residues. The DNA of the CDR3 is TGCAGCCCATCTAGCGGGAGGGGTGAGCAGTTCTTC. Amino acid sequence: CSPSSGRGEQFF.

Turning to this clonotype: Mismatch with germline at one junction end may stem from a read error. The CDR3 DNA reads TGCGTCAGCAGGCGACCGGGTCCTAACACTGAAGCTTTCTTT. Translated, it gives CVSRRPGPNTEAFF. The chain links TRBV10-2 to TRBJ1-1; D uncertain. This CDR3 spans 14 amino acids. CDR1 and CDR2 (germline): WSHSY, SAAADI.

Concerning this clonotype itself: A much larger clone sits a single nucleotide away, making a read error possible. The genes are TRBV4-2 and TRBJ2-7; 8 nucleotides align to TRBD1. CDR3 length: 15 residues. CDR1 is LGHNA, CDR2 YNFKEQ, per germline. CDR3 in amino acids: CACSLGQGYSYEQYF. Written as DNA, the CDR3 is TGTGCCTGCAGCCTTGGACAGGGCTACTCCTACGAGCAGTACTTC.

This chain connects TRBV29-1 to TRBJ2-1, with 7 bases that match TRBD1. This CDR3 is built from 12 residues. V lost 6 bases, J lost 9 bases, and 8 bases stayed unmatched. The V gene's germline CDR1 is SQVTM and CDR2 ANQGSEA. CDR3 loop: CSVSTGNREQFF. DNA for the CDR3: TGCAGCGTATCGACAGGGAATCGTGAGCAGTTCTTC.

This clonotype was counted at least ten times. The chain links TRBV28 to TRBJ2-7, with 11 bases aligning to TRBD2. Germline loops: CDR1 MDHEN, CDR2 SYDVKM. Losses at the gene ends were 5 bases for V and 0 bases for J; bases not matched to a gene: 9. The CDR3 runs 17 residues. The CDR3 loop reads CASSPETGTSGSYEQYF. In DNA, the CDR3 is TGTGCCAGCAGTCCGGAAACCGGGACTAGCGGCTCCTACGAGCAGTACTTC.

This clonotype has ten or more counts. J is TRBJ1-2 and V is TRBV16, with unresolved D. The germline V and J ends were trimmed by 0 bases and 8 bases, with 16 bases remaining between them. This CDR3 spans 15 amino acids. Germline V gene sequence: CDR1 KGHSY, CDR2 FQNENV. CDR3 loop: CASSQSALPARGYTF. The CDR3 coding sequence is TGTGCCAGCAGCCAATCGGCGCTCCCAGCGCGGGGCTACACCTTC.

This clonotype was observed many times. The chain combines TRBV2 with TRBJ1-2; 7 nucleotides agree with TRBD1. With 3 bases clipped from V and 6 bases from J, the junction kept 7 bases outside the gene matches. Looked up from germline, CDR1 is SNHLY and CDR2 is FYNNEI. CDR3 length: 14 residues. CDR3 region: CASSETGREDGYTF. CDR3 coding DNA: TGTGCCAGCAGTGAGACAGGGCGGGAGGATGGCTACACCTTC.

In its sample, this clonotype was seen many times. The chain combines TRBV2 with TRBJ1-5; 9 bases line up with TRBD1. This CDR3 spans 15 amino acids. Germline V gene data show CDR1 as SNHLY and CDR2 as FYNNEI. J gave up 0 bases and V 9 bases, and 6 bases lay outside the gene matches. The CDR3 coding sequence is TGTGCCAGTGGGACAGGGAGGAATAGCAATCAGCCCCAGCATTTT. As protein: CASGTGRNSNQPQHF.

Many counts were recorded for this clonotype. This chain connects TRBV28 to TRBJ1-6; TRBD1 is a possible D gene (6 bases). Trimming cost V 5 bases and J 0 bases, with 8 bases left between them. CDR3 length equals 15 residues. CDR1 and CDR2 from the germline V gene are MDHEN and SYDVKM. The CDR3 sequence is CASSTGSSYNSPLHF. CDR3 DNA: TGTGCCAGCAGTACAGGGAGCTCCTATAATTCACCCCTCCACTTT.

This clonotype was seen repeatedly, ten times or more. The V gene is TRBV28, the J gene TRBJ1-5; 7 nucleotides align to TRBD1. V dropped 5 bases and J dropped 3; count of bases not matched to a gene: 4. Germline V gives CDR1 MDHEN, CDR2 SYDVKM. The CDR3 length is 14 residues. Here the CDR3 reads CASSRDSLNQPQHF. In DNA form, the CDR3 reads TGTGCCAGCAGTCGGGACAGCCTCAATCAGCCCCAGCATTTT. Based on the CDR3 plus reference TRBV28 and TRBJ1-5, the full variable domain is DVKVTQSSRYLVKRTGEKVFLECVQDMDHENMFWYRQDPGLGLRLIYFSYDVKMKEKGDIPEGYSVSREKKERFSLILESASTNQTSMYLCASSRDSLNQPQHFGDGTRLSIL.

The table lists this clonotype with many counts. This chain links TRBV2 with TRBJ2-3; 8 bases match TRBD1. Per germline, CDR1 SNHLY and CDR2 FYNNEI. V was clipped by 6 bases and J by 0 bases; unmatched bases: 11. The CDR3 loop spans 17 amino acids. In DNA form, the CDR3 reads TGTGCCAGCAGATCTATCTTGACAGGGGAAAGCACAGATACGCAGTATTTT. Translated, it gives CASRSILTGESTDTQYF.

Many counts were recorded for this clonotype. A read error may produce the germline difference seen at one junction end. The chain combines TRBV7-3 with TRBJ2-3, with D possibly TRBD2 on 6 matching bases. Germline V gene lookup returns CDR1 SGHTA and CDR2 FQGTGA. The CDR3 has 17 amino acids. In DNA, the CDR3 is TGTGCCAGCAGCCTAACCCCAGGGCTAACTAGCACAGATATGCAGTATTTT. It is translated as CASSLTPGLTSTDMQYF.

For this clonotype: Since a far larger clone is one base different, this is likely a read error. The V gene is TRBV6-4, the J gene TRBJ2-1; D is ambiguous. The germline V gene has CDR1 MRHNA and CDR2 SNTAGT. The CDR3 covers 13 residues. CDR3 in DNA: TGTGCCTGCAGTTACTCCCTGTACAATGAGCAGTTCTTC. Translation gives CACSYSLYNEQFF.

Ten or more counts support this clonotype. The chain employs TRBV15 and TRBJ2-7, with D maybe TRBD1 (6 bases). The CDR3 is made up of 16 amino acids. CDR1 and CDR2 (germline): LNHNV, YYDKDF (reference sequence). The V gene lost 4 bases and the J gene lost 3 bases, with 19 bases spanning the gap. CDR3 DNA: TGTGCCACCAGCACTATGAGGACAGATATAGACTACGAGCAGTACTTC. Encoded protein: CATSTMRTDIDYEQYF.

This clonotype was counted at least ten times. The J gene is TRBJ1-5, the V gene TRBV6-1; D gene unclear. Germline values: CDR1 MNHNS, CDR2 SASEGT. The length of the CDR3 is 18 residues. The germline V and J ends were trimmed by 6 bases and 1 base, with 22 bases remaining between them. The CDR3 spells CASSKSGPGQPSNQPQHF. The CDR3 nucleotides are TGTGCCAGCAGCAAATCCGGCCCTGGTCAGCCCAGCAATCAGCCCCAGCATTTT.

This clonotype has a count of ten or more. V gene TRBV4-2 combines with J gene TRBJ2-1; 9 bases line up with TRBD1. The CDR3 is made up of 18 amino acids. Germline assignment: CDR1 LGHNA and CDR2 YNFKEQ. V gave up 2 bases and J gave up 4 bases; unmatched junction bases: 12. CDR3 amino acids: CASSQLLTGTGIYNEQFF. The DNA for the CDR3 is TGTGCCAGCAGCCAACTACTTACCGGGACAGGGATTTACAATGAGCAGTTCTTC.

This clonotype was counted at least ten times. The rearrangement joins TRBV28 to TRBJ2-5; D is ambiguous. This CDR3 has 14 residues. Trimming cost V 1 base and J 1 base, with 7 bases left between them. The V gene's germline CDR1 is MDHEN and CDR2 SYDVKM. As DNA, the CDR3 is TGTGCCAGCAGTTTATCTCTGTTCCAAGAGACCCAGTACTTC. Protein sequence: CASSLSLFQETQYF.

This clonotype has a count of ten or more. V gene TRBV27 combines with J gene TRBJ2-1, with 8 bases aligning to TRBD2. Germline-derived CDR1 and CDR2 are MNHEY and SMNVEV (reference sequence). Losses at the gene ends were 2 bases for V and 10 bases for J; bases not matched to a gene: 4. The CDR3 is 13 amino acids. The CDR3 region has the DNA TGTGCCAGCAGTTTAAGACTAGCGAGAGAGCAGTTCTTC. This encodes CASSLRLAREQFF.

Concerning this clonotype: Sequence at one end of the junction differs from germline and may be a read error. The chain recombines TRBV2 with TRBJ2-1; 9 bases map to TRBD2. Germline V gene sequence: CDR1 SNHLY, CDR2 FYNNEI. The CDR3 runs to 15 residues. Here the CDR3 DNA reads TGTGCCAGTAGCGAAATAGCGGGAGAGGGCAATGAGCAGCTCTTC. Protein: CASSEIAGEGNEQLF.

This clonotype has at least ten counts. The rearrangement joins TRBV5-8 to TRBJ2-2; D remains ambiguous. V lost 1 base to trimming and J lost 0 bases, with 10 bases between them. Germline V lookup: CDR1 SGHTS, CDR2 YDEGEE. The CDR3 has 16 amino acids. The CDR3: CASSLYGSTNTGELFF. The CDR3 nucleotides are TGTGCCAGCAGCTTGTACGGCAGCACGAACACCGGGGAGCTGTTTTTT.

This clonotype was seen repeatedly, ten times or more. The chain uses TRBV18 and TRBJ2-5; 7 positions agree with TRBD2. Germline assignment: CDR1 KGHSH and CDR2 LQKENI. This CDR3 region has 15 residues. V dropped 3 bases and J dropped 1; count of bases not matched to a gene: 5. This chain's CDR3 is CASSPSSGSQETQYF. CDR3 nucleotide sequence: TGTGCCAGCTCACCTTCTAGCGGTTCCCAAGAGACCCAGTACTTC.

This clonotype has a count of ten or more. As DNA, the CDR3 is TGTGCCACGCGGGCAGGGTATTATTATAATTCACCCCTCCACTTT. It yields the protein CATRAGYYYNSPLHF. The chain combines TRBV28 with TRBJ1-6; TRBD1 might be the D (5 bases). Germline V gene lookup returns CDR1 MDHEN and CDR2 SYDVKM. The CDR3 spans 15 residues. Trimming took off 10 bases at V and 4 bases at J, with 17 bases between the two ends. The variable domain in full, with the rest retrieved from reference TRBV28 and TRBJ1-6, is DVKVTQSSRYLVKRTGEKVFLECVQDMDHENMFWYRQDPGLGLRLIYFSYDVKMKEKGDIPEGYSVSREKKERFSLILESASTNQTSMYLCATRAGYYYNSPLHFGNGTRLTVT.

This clonotype was detected many times. V is TRBV7-9 and J is TRBJ2-3; D is possibly TRBD2 (6 bases). CDR1 is SEHNR and CDR2 is FQNEAQ in the germline V gene (reference sequence). This CDR3 has 15 residues. V shed 1 base and J shed 4 bases, with 12 bases lying between them. CDR3 in amino acids: CASSLGLGNADTQYF. The DNA of the CDR3 is TGTGCCAGCAGCTTAGGACTAGGGAACGCAGATACGCAGTATTTT.

With respect to this clonotype: This sequence is one base from a far larger clone and is likely a read error. The gene calls are TRBV10-3 and TRBJ2-7; the match to TRBD2 covers 13 bases. Germline lookup yields CDR1 ENHRY and CDR2 SYGVKD. With V trimmed by 5 bases and J by 1 base, 14 bases remained unmatched. The CDR3 extends over 19 amino acids. CDR3 coding DNA: TGTGCCATCAGTCCCAGGACTAGCGGGGGATTCGCTGAATCCTACGAGCAGTACTTC. Its translation is CAISPRTSGGFAESYEQYF.

For this clonotype: In this CDR3 the conserved last residue, phenylalanine or tryptophan, is missing, so a read error is likely. This chain connects TRBV6-1 to TRBJ1-1; D not certain. With 5 bases removed from V and 5 bases from J, the gap between germline ends came to 9 bases. Germline CDR1 MNHNS, CDR2 SASEGT. The CDR3 has 12 residues. CDR3 amino acids: CASSQGWTEAFL. CDR3 in DNA: TGTGCCAGCAGTCAAGGGTGGACTGAAGCTTTCTTG.

This clonotype was recorded at least ten times. This rearrangement joins TRBV4-1 to TRBJ1-4; 9 nucleotides match TRBD1. The CDR3 is 16 residues long. Germline V CDR1 and CDR2: MGHRA, YSYEKL. J lost 8 bases, V lost 5 bases, and 12 bases had no gene match. DNA for the CDR3: TGCGCCAGCAGCGTAACGTCGGGACAGGGTTTGGAAAAACTGTTTTTT. This sequence encodes CASSVTSGQGLEKLFF.